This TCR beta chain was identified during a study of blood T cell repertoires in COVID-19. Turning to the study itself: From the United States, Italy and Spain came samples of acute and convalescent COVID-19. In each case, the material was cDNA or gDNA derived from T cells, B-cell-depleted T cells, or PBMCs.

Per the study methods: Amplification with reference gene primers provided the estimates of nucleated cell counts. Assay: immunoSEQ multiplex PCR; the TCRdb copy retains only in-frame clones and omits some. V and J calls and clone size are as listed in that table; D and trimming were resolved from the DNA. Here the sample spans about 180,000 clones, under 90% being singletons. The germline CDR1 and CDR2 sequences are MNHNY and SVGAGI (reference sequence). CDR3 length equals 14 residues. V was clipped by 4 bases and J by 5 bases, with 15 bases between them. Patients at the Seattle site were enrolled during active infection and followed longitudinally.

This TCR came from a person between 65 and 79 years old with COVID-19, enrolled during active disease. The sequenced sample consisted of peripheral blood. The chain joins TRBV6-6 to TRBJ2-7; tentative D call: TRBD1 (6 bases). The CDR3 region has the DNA TGTGCCAGCAGTTCCCCCAGGGGTATCGACGAGCAGTACTTC. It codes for CASSSPRGIDEQYF.